Reported below is one T cell receptor beta chain. What it recognizes is unknown. This same CDR3 is encoded by further DNA sequences in the sample. The entry originates in a study of beta chain features in type 1 diabetes. Study-wide results and caveats: Patients and controls would share equally any PCR tilt toward shorter templates. When Type 1 diabetes patients were examined, their TCRB CDR3s proved moderately but significantly shorter in all four CD4+ subsets. More deletions and fewer insertions at VDJ junctions were seen in type 1 diabetes patients. Researchers cautioned that cDNA sequencing could over-represent cells with high TCR expression.

Purity exceeding 95% was reached by all sorted populations. Expressed TCRB transcripts were sequenced because the isolated RNA had all been reverse transcribed beforehand. Sequencing used immunoSEQ multiplex PCR; TCRdb keeps in-frame clones, though not all of them. The table records around 710,000 clones, 9.5% to 15% of them present only once. V was trimmed by 3 bases and J by 0 bases, leaving 7 bases between them. There are 13 residues in the CDR3. CDR1 and CDR2 (germline): SGDLS, YYNGEE. The chain recombines TRBV9 with TRBJ2-7; D remains ambiguous. The sequence was collected from a man under 40 with type 1 diabetes. Sequencing used naive CD4+ T cells from blood. Here the CDR3 DNA reads TGTGCCAGCAGCGCCCCGACCTCCTACGAGCAGTACTTC. As protein: CASSAPTSYEQYF.